This entry describes one TCR beta chain. The data belong to a study of blood T cell repertoires in COVID-19. Looking at the study overall: Acute and convalescent COVID-19 specimens originated in the United States, Italy and Spain.

This CDR3 comprises 13 residues. Trimming stripped 1 base from V and 2 bases from J, with 6 bases between. CDR1 and CDR2 from the germline V gene are LGHDT and YNNKEL (reference sequence). The authors' processing: Amplification of reference gene primers was used by the study to estimate nucleated cell counts. Data came from immunoSEQ multiplex PCR; TCRdb stores just in-frame clones and leaves some out. D and trimming were read from the DNA, whereas the V and J calls and clone size are those reported in that table. The sample lists 200,000 or so clones; approximately 90% were seen once. One Seattle source followed patients from active infection through their disease course.

Sequencing was performed on peripheral blood. This TCR derives from a man aged 55-75 years with COVID-19, enrolled during active disease. The chain combines TRBV3-1 (or the pseudogene TRBV3-2) with TRBJ2-7; perhaps TRBD2 as D (5 bases). CDR3 residues: CASSQVGTYEQYF. CDR3 in DNA: TGTGCCAGCAGCCAAGTCGGGACCTACGAGCAGTACTTC.